The 21 T cell receptor beta chains below come from one sample, sequenced in a study of shared clonotypes between healthy human individuals. Clones were read by immunoSEQ multiplex PCR, and TCRdb kept only the in-frame ones, dropping some. The sample lists roughly 510,000 clones; 75% to 80% were seen once. The sequencing input was PBMCs. These receptors were taken from a woman in her forties in good health. Some clones in this sample may be carry-over from other donors' samples.

The V and J genes are TRBV9 and TRBJ1-2; D is unresolved. V lost 3 bases, J lost 0 bases, and 6 bases lay in between. In germline, CDR1 is SGDLS, CDR2 YYNGEE. The CDR3 extends over 13 amino acids. CDR3 loop: CASSAASNYGYTF. The CDR3 region has the DNA TGTGCCAGCAGCGCCGCCTCTAACTATGGCTACACCTTC.

Comment on this clone: A far more abundant clone sits one base away, making this likely a read error. This chain links TRBV5-4 with TRBJ2-2; D perhaps matches TRBD2 (5 bases). Trimming shortened V by 1 base and J by 3 bases, and 7 bases separated the two germline ends. The CDR3 contains 14 residues. Germline loops: CDR1 SGHNT, CDR2 YYREEE (reference sequence). The CDR3 protein is CASSLRGHTGELFF. CDR3 coding DNA: TGTGCCAGCAGCTTGAGAGGGCACACCGGGGAGCTGTTTTTT.

The rearrangement joins TRBV4-2 to TRBJ2-5, with D unresolved. Trimming removed 0 bases from V and 5 bases from J, with 19 bases in between. The germline V gene has CDR1 LGHNA and CDR2 YNFKEQ. The CDR3 has 17 residues. The CDR3 sequence: CASSQERGAAVGETQYF. The CDR3 nucleotides read TGTGCCAGCAGCCAAGAACGCGGAGCCGCGGTTGGGGAGACCCAGTACTTC.

This chain joins TRBV28 and TRBJ2-7, with TRBD2 as a possible D gene (5 bases). V was trimmed by 7 bases and J by 3 bases, leaving 16 bases between them. This CDR3 comprises 14 residues. Looked up from germline, CDR1 is MDHEN and CDR2 is SYDVKM. The CDR3, as DNA: TGTGCCAGCACAGCGGCGGGCCCCGGCTACGAGCAGTACTTC. Amino acid sequence: CASTAAGPGYEQYF.

The CDR3 bases are TGTGCCAGCAGCTTAGTTCCGGGGCCCGCAGGTGATACGCAGTATTTT. This translates into CASSLVPGPAGDTQYF. This chain connects TRBV7-2 to TRBJ2-3; D assignment may be TRBD1 or TRBD2 (5 bases each). Germline CDR1 and CDR2: SGHTA and FQGNSA. The ends were cut back, 1 base at V and 6 bases at J, with 17 bases in the middle. CDR3 length: 16 amino acids.

The J gene is TRBJ2-7, the V gene TRBV2; the match to TRBD2 covers 16 bases. After removal of 6 bases from V and 4 bases from J, the junction contained 0 bases not matched to a gene. This CDR3 is 14 amino acids long. Germline assignment: CDR1 SNHLY and CDR2 FYNNEI. CDR3 region: CASRGLAGGYEQYF. The CDR3 DNA reads TGTGCCAGCAGGGGACTAGCGGGAGGGTACGAGCAGTACTTC.

This clone has only one observation. CDR3 nucleotides: TGTGCCAGCATTCTTGTCATGGGTCCGAGAGGCTACACCTTC. The encoded protein is CASILVMGPRGYTF. The rearrangement links TRBV2 to TRBJ1-2; unclear D gene. This CDR3 has 14 residues. The germline gives CDR1 SNHLY, CDR2 FYNNEI. V shed 7 bases and J shed 8 bases, with 20 bases lying between them.

With respect to this clone: Other DNA sequences of this sample code for an identical CDR3. The chain has TRBV9 and TRBJ1-1; D unresolved. The V end lost 0 bases, the J end lost 2 bases, and 5 bases lay between the germline ends. Germline CDR1 reads SGDLS; CDR2 reads YYNGEE. There are 13 residues in the CDR3. CDR3 sequence: CASSVGPNTEAFF. The CDR3 bases are TGTGCCAGCAGCGTAGGTCCTAACACTGAAGCTTTCTTT. Using reference TRBV9 and TRBJ1-1 for the parts outside the CDR3, the full variable domain is DSGVTQTPKHLITATGQRVTLRCSPRSGDLSVYWYQQSLDQGLQFLIQYYNGEERAKGNILERFSAQQFPDLHSELNLSSLELGDSALYFCASSVGPNTEAFFGQGTRLTVV.

CDR3 nucleotide sequence: TGTGCCAGCTCAGCTGGGGCCAACGTCCTGACTTTC. As protein: CASSAGANVLTF. The chain uses TRBV18 and TRBJ2-6; D is undetermined. Germline V CDR1 and CDR2: KGHSH, LQKENI. The CDR3 loop spans 12 amino acids. V gave up 5 bases and J gave up 2 bases, with 1 base separating them.

J is TRBJ2-5 and V is TRBV30; D uncertain. With the DNA end fitting TRBJ2-7 better, the J assignment may be wrong. From germline, CDR1 is GTSNPN and CDR2 SVGIG (reference sequence). This CDR3 region has 11 residues. Written as DNA, the CDR3 is TGTGCCTGGGGCACTAACTACGAGCAGTACTTC. It translates to CAWGTNYEQYF.

The chain is built from TRBV6-5 and TRBJ2-1; no clear D. V was pared by 7 bases and J by 6 bases, with 13 bases between. Germline CDR1 reads MNHEY; CDR2 reads SVGAGI. The CDR3 covers 13 residues. This chain's CDR3 is CASTGRNRNEQFF. For the CDR3, the DNA is TGTGCCAGCACCGGCAGGAATCGCAATGAGCAGTTCTTC.

This rearrangement joins TRBV2 to TRBJ1-2; TRBD1 agrees at 8 bases. V shed 6 bases and J 4 bases; nucleotides not matched to a gene: 10. Germline V gene lookup returns CDR1 SNHLY and CDR2 FYNNEI. This CDR3 has 15 residues. The CDR3 spells CASRRTGNLLYGYTF. The CDR3 DNA sequence: TGTGCCAGCAGGAGGACAGGGAACCTTCTCTATGGCTACACCTTC.

This rearrangement joins TRBV5-1 to TRBJ1-6; 11 bases are a match to TRBD1. V lost 0 bases and J lost 6; bases outside the gene matches: 2. Germline V gives CDR1 SGHRS, CDR2 YFSETQ. There are 16 residues in the CDR3. CDR3 amino acids: CASSLGTGGGNSPLHF. CDR3 DNA sequence: TGCGCCAGCAGCTTGGGGACAGGGGGCGGTAATTCACCCCTCCACTTT.

J is TRBJ2-1 and V is TRBV4-3; 10 bases map to TRBD2. With V trimmed by 4 bases and J by 5 bases, 20 bases remained unmatched. The germline CDR1 and CDR2 sequences are LGHNA and YSLEER. CDR3 length: 20 amino acids. The CDR3 DNA reads as TGCGCCAGCAGCCCTCGGGTAGCGGGAGGCCTCGTCCCTCGTCACAATGAGCAGTTCTTC. Translated, it gives CASSPRVAGGLVPRHNEQFF.

The chain links TRBV7-8 to TRBJ1-1; 10 bases map to TRBD1. Trimming removed 3 bases from V and 5 bases from J; junction bases left unmatched: 3. Germline-derived CDR1 and CDR2 are SGHVS and FQNEAQ. The CDR3 loop spans 14 amino acids. This CDR3 is CASSLDRGRTEAFF. The CDR3 DNA reads TGTGCCAGCAGCTTGGACAGGGGGAGGACTGAAGCTTTCTTT. The full variable domain, completed using reference TRBV7-8 and TRBJ1-1, is GAGVSQSPRYKVAKRGQDVALRCDPISGHVSLFWYQQALGQGPEFLTYFQNEAQLDKSGLPSDRFFAERPEGSVSTLKIQRTQQEDSAVYLCASSLDRGRTEAFFGQGTRLTVV.

This chain connects TRBV30 to TRBJ2-7, with 11 bases identical to TRBD2. The CDR3 consists of 13 residues. The V segment lost 8 bases and the J segment 0 bases; nucleotides outside the gene matches: 3. CDR1 is GTSNPN, CDR2 SVGIG, per germline (reference sequence). DNA for the CDR3: TGTGCCATTACTAGCGGGGGCTCCTACGAGCAGTACTTC. Amino acids: CAITSGGSYEQYF.

This clone has more than one count but fewer than ten. This rearrangement joins TRBV7-8 to TRBJ2-7, with TRBD1 matching over 9 bases. Trimming at V came to 6 bases and at J to 2 bases, leaving 8 bases not matched to a gene. Germline V gene data show CDR1 as SGHVS and CDR2 as FQNEAQ. This CDR3 spans 15 amino acids. CDR3 amino acids: CASRAGTGTTYEQYF. For the CDR3, the DNA is TGTGCCAGCAGGGCCGGGACAGGGACTACCTACGAGCAGTACTTC.

The chain carries TRBV29-1 and TRBJ2-5; 12 nucleotides line up with TRBD2. Germline V lookup: CDR1 SQVTM, CDR2 ANQGSEA. The CDR3 spans 15 residues. After removal of 4 bases from V and 5 bases from J, the junction contained 8 bases not matched to a gene. CDR3 DNA: TGCAGCGTTGGGAGGGGACTAGCGGGTAGGGAGACCCAGTACTTC. Translating it yields CSVGRGLAGRETQYF.

This clone has at least ten counts. Other nucleotide sequences in the sample specify the same CDR3. This sequence joins TRBV6-1 and TRBJ2-7, with D perhaps matching TRBD1 (6 bases). The CDR3 contains 15 residues. In germline, CDR1 is MNHNS, CDR2 SASEGT. V lost 3 bases, J lost 7 bases, and 19 bases lay in between. CDR3 amino acids: CASSEGAGDGGEQYF. The CDR3 coding sequence is TGTGCCAGCAGTGAGGGGGCAGGGGATGGGGGTGAGCAGTACTTC.

The chain links TRBV18 to TRBJ1-5, with 10 bases aligning to TRBD1. CDR1 KGHSH and CDR2 LQKENI come from the germline V gene. The CDR3 has 16 residues. The ends lost 2 bases at V and 0 bases at J; junction bases unmatched: 1. The DNA of the CDR3 is TGTGCCAGCTCACCAGGGACAGGGGATAGCAATCAGCCCCAGCATTTT. This gives the protein CASSPGTGDSNQPQHF.

This chain uses TRBV29-1 with TRBJ1-2, with D possibly TRBD1 on 5 matching bases. CDR1 is SQVTM and CDR2 is ANQGSEA in the germline V gene. V was shortened by 8 bases and J by 8 bases, with 18 bases between the two germline ends. The length of the CDR3 is 12 residues. Here the CDR3 DNA reads TGCAGCACCCTTGACAGCCGGAGAGGCTACACCTTC. The encoded protein is CSTLDSRRGYTF.